The source of this T cell receptor (beta chain) is a study of T cells in Graves' hyperthyroidism and ophthalmopathy. Study observations and caveats: A model of 13 V-J pairs discriminated ophthalmopathy from stable hyperthyroidism.

RNA transcripts served as the template for amplifying TCR beta CDR3 regions. Carried out on the TCR CDR3, a first-round RT-PCR used the HTBI primer set. TCRdb fed the multiplex PCR reads into MiXCR, producing one record per CDR3 protein. This sample carries hundreds of thousands of distinct CDR3 sequences, approximately 20% of them seen once, and the ten largest clones take 40% to 50%. Ten or more counts support this clonotype. The antigen is unknown. The CDR3 is made up of 15 amino acids. Unmatched junction bases numbered 13, after V lost 5 bases and J lost 4 bases. CDR1 is DFQATT and CDR2 is SNEGSKA in the germline V gene (reference sequence). Ophthalmopathy patients had Clinical Activity Score at least 3, NOSPECS grade at least 4, duration under 3 months.

This clonotype was obtained from a man between 40 and 49 years old with Graves' ophthalmopathy. Sequenced material: blood. The J gene is TRBJ2-5, the V gene TRBV20-1; 7 positions match TRBD2. The CDR3 bases are TGCAGTGCTTCCTCTACGGCGGGAGTTACAGAGACCCAGTACTTC. This translates into CSASSTAGVTETQYF.